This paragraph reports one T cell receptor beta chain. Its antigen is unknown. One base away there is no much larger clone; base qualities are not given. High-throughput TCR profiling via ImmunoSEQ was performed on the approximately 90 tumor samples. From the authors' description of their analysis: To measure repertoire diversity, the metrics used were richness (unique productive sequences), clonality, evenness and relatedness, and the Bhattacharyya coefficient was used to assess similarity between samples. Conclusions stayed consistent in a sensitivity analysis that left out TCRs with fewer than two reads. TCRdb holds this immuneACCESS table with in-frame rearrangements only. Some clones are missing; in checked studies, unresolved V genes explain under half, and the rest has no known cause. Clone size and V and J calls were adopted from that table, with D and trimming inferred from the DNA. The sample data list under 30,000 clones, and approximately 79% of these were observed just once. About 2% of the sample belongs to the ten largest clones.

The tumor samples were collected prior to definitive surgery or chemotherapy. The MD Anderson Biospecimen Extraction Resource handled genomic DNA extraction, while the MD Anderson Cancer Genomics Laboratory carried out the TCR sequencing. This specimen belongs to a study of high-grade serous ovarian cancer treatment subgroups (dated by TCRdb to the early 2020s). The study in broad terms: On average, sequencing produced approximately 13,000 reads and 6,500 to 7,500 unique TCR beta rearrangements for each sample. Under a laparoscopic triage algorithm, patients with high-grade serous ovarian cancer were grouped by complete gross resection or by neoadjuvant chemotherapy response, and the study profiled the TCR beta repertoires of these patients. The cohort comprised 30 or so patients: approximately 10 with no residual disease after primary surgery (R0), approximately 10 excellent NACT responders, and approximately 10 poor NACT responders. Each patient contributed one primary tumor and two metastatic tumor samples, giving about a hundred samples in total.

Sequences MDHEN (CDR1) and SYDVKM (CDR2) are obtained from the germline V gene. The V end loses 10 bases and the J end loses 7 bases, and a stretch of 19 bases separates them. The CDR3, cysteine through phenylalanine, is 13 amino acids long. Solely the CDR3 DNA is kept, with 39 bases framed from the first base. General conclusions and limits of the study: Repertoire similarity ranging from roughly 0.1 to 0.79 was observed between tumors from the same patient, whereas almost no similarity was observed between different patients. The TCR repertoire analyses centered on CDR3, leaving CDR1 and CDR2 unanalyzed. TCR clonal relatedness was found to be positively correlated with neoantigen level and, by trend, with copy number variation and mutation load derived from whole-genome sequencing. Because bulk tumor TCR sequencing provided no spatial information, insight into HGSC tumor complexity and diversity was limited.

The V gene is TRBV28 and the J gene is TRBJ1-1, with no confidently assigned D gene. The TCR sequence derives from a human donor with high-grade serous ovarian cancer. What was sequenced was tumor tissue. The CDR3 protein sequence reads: CATLLVQPGEAFF. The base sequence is TGTGCCACCCTACTGGTACAGCCGGGTGAAGCTTTCTTT.